One sample yielded the 27 T cell receptor beta chains listed below, sequenced in a study of T cells in Graves' hyperthyroidism and ophthalmopathy. The source material, RNA transcripts, was used to amplify TCR beta CDR3 regions. RT-PCR in the first round (using the HTBI primer set) targeted the TCR CDR3. TCRdb independently ran MiXCR on the multiplex PCR reads; one entry per CDR3 protein. The repertoire holds some 360,000 distinct CDR3 sequences, with less than 20% as singletons. Sequencing was performed on blood. The receptors were sampled from a woman between 40 and 50 years old with Graves' ophthalmopathy.

Ten or more counts support this clonotype. V usage is TRBV6-2 or TRBV6-3 and J usage is TRBJ1-1, with a weak D call TRBD1 (6 bases). Trimming stripped 0 bases from V and 4 bases from J, with 21 bases between. From germline, CDR1 is MNHEY and CDR2 SVGEGT. This CDR3 is 18 amino acids long. The CDR3 spells CASSYSIGDRRIFTEAFF. The CDR3 DNA is TGTGCCAGCAGTTACTCGATTGGCGACAGGAGAATATTCACTGAAGCTTTCTTT.

This clonotype was observed many times. This chain connects TRBV6-2 or TRBV6-3 to TRBJ2-7, with D perhaps given as TRBD1 or TRBD2 (5 bases each). V shed 7 bases and J shed 3 bases, with 19 bases lying between them. The V gene's germline CDR1 is MNHEY and CDR2 SVGEGT. The CDR3 length is 15 residues. The CDR3 loop reads CASKINRDGFYEQYF. In DNA form, the CDR3 reads TGTGCCAGCAAGATTAACCGGGACGGATTCTACGAGCAGTACTTC.

This clonotype has at least ten counts. The chain has TRBV9 and TRBJ1-1; unclear D gene. The germline CDR1 and CDR2 sequences are SGDLS and YYNGEE. The CDR3 loop spans 13 amino acids. Trimming left V 0 bases short and J 5 bases short, with 8 bases between. The DNA of the CDR3 is TGTGCCAGCAGCGTAGGGGGTAGTACTGAAGCTTTCTTT. Translated, it gives CASSVGGSTEAFF.

This clonotype was seen many times. The genes are TRBV19 and TRBJ1-5; D call uncertain. Germline loops: CDR1 LNHDA, CDR2 SQIVND (reference sequence). The V end was cut by 7 bases, the J end by 2 bases, with 9 bases between. This CDR3 spans 13 amino acids. Written as DNA, the CDR3 is TGTGCCAGTAAACTCCGAGGCAATCAGCCCCAGCATTTT. Amino acids: CASKLRGNQPQHF.

The chain combines TRBV6-4 with TRBJ2-6; D unclear. The CDR3 totals 21 residues. V was trimmed by 8 bases and J by 0 bases, leaving 29 bases between them. Per germline, CDR1 MRHNA and CDR2 SNTAGT. The CDR3 nucleotides read TGTGCCAGCGCACCCCGGAGTCCGACGGTCTACTCGATCTCTGGGGCCAACGTCCTGACTTTC. This gives the protein CASAPRSPTVYSISGANVLTF.

This clonotype was detected many times. This sequence joins TRBV12-3 or TRBV12-4 and TRBJ1-2, with 7 positions matching TRBD1. Losses at the gene ends were 5 bases for V and 7 bases for J; bases not matched to a gene: 7. The CDR3 contains 13 residues. CDR3 amino acids: CASSPHRGAGYTF. The CDR3 region has the DNA TGTGCCAGCAGTCCGCACAGGGGCGCTGGCTACACCTTC.

This clonotype was seen ten or more times. The V gene is TRBV28, the J gene TRBJ1-3, with a possible D match to TRBD1 (5 bases). Per germline, CDR1 MDHEN and CDR2 SYDVKM. The V end lost 10 bases, the J end lost 4 bases, and 20 bases lay between the germline ends. The CDR3 covers 15 residues. CDR3 residues: CAIVPVGARGNTIYF. CDR3 DNA: TGTGCCATCGTCCCCGTAGGGGCAAGGGGAAACACCATATATTTT.

This clonotype was counted ten times or more. An end of the junction differs from the germline gene, which may be a read error. V usage is TRBV6-5 and J usage is TRBJ2-4; tentatively, D is TRBD1 (5 bases). The CDR3 is 15 amino acids. Germline V lookup: CDR1 MNHEY, CDR2 SVGAGI. This CDR3 is CASSYGQGTKNIRYF. The CDR3 nucleotides read TGTGCCAGCAGTTACGGCCAGGGAACCAAAAACATTCGGTACTTC.

As regards this clonotype: Given a much more abundant clone one base away, this may be a read error. For the CDR3, the DNA is TGTGCCAGCAGCACCGTACAGGGTTCCCAGACCCCGTACTTC. Amino acids: CASSTVQGSQTPYF. This chain joins TRBV7-2 and TRBJ2-5; possible D gene TRBD1, 6 bases. This CDR3 has 14 residues. CDR1 is SGHTA, CDR2 FQGNSA, per germline.

This clonotype showed up many times. This chain uses TRBV10-3 with TRBJ1-3; no firm D call. The CDR3 extends over 16 amino acids. The ends were cut back, 3 bases at V and 0 bases at J, with 12 bases in the middle. CDR1 and CDR2 from the germline V gene are ENHRY and SYGVKD. DNA of the CDR3: TGTGCCATCAGTGATCTCTCCGGCGACTCTGGAAACACCATATATTTT. It translates to CAISDLSGDSGNTIYF.

This clonotype was seen many times. V is TRBV20-1 and J is TRBJ2-7; a possible D gene is TRBD2 (6 bases). Germline values: CDR1 DFQATT, CDR2 SNEGSKA (reference sequence). CDR3 size: 14 residues. V was clipped by 1 base and J by 5 bases, with 15 bases between them. CDR3 residues: CSARGGTEGHEQYF. For the CDR3, the DNA is TGCAGTGCTAGAGGCGGGACCGAAGGCCACGAGCAGTACTTC.

In its sample, this clonotype was seen many times. This chain uses TRBV28 with TRBJ2-7; D assignment may be TRBD1 or TRBD2 (5 bases each). Germline CDR1 and CDR2: MDHEN and SYDVKM. Trimming left V 6 bases short and J 2 bases short, with 17 bases between. The length of the CDR3 is 15 residues. The CDR3 nucleotides are TGTGCCAGCAGGATCGGGATGGCAGGGACCTACGAGCAGTACTTC. Translated, it gives CASRIGMAGTYEQYF.

This clonotype was seen many times. This may come from a read error, since a much larger clone is one base off. V is TRBV10-2 and J is TRBJ2-5, with D tentatively TRBD1 (5 bases). Germline V gene lookup returns CDR1 WSHSY and CDR2 SAAADI. CDR3 length equals 13 residues. V shed 7 bases and J shed 2 bases, with 11 bases lying between them. The CDR3 DNA is TGCGCCAGCAAGAAGGCAGGGCAAGAGACCCAGTACTTC. Translated: CASKKAGQETQYF.

This clonotype was found many times. The chain uses TRBV9 and TRBJ2-2; the D gene is possibly TRBD1 (5 bases). The V end lost 4 bases, the J end lost 3 bases, and 16 bases lay between the germline ends. The length of the CDR3 is 16 residues. Germline V gives CDR1 SGDLS, CDR2 YYNGEE. The CDR3 nucleotides read TGTGCCAGCAGCACGTGGGGCGGCACTGACACCGGGGAGCTGTTTTTT. Its translation is CASSTWGGTDTGELFF. Full variable domain (outside the CDR3, taken from reference TRBV9 and TRBJ2-2): DSGVTQTPKHLITATGQRVTLRCSPRSGDLSVYWYQQSLDQGLQFLIQYYNGEERAKGNILERFSAQQFPDLHSELNLSSLELGDSALYFCASSTWGGTDTGELFFGEGSRLTVL.

This clonotype turned up a few times. The chain uses TRBV19 and TRBJ1-2; weak D call: TRBD1 (6 bases). CDR3 length equals 11 residues. Germline values: CDR1 LNHDA, CDR2 SQIVND (reference sequence). V was pared by 8 bases and J by 8 bases, with 12 bases between. The CDR3 region is CASVRQGGYTF. The CDR3 region has the DNA TGTGCCAGTGTGCGGCAGGGGGGCTACACCTTC.

This clonotype was counted many times. The V gene is TRBV15, the J gene TRBJ2-4; the D gene is possibly TRBD1 (6 bases). The V end was cut by 4 bases, the J end by 8 bases, with 12 bases between. The CDR3 is made up of 13 amino acids. Germline CDR1 reads LNHNV; CDR2 reads YYDKDF (reference sequence). The CDR3 DNA follows: TGTGCCACCAGCAATGGACAGTTCGACATTCAGTACTTC. Protein product: CATSNGQFDIQYF.

The sample holds many counts of this clonotype. The genes are TRBV24-1 and TRBJ2-5; D could derive from TRBD1 or TRBD2 (5 bases each). The CDR3 has 14 residues. Germline CDR1 is KGHDR and CDR2 is SFDVKD. With 5 bases removed from V and 5 bases from J, the gap between germline ends came to 14 bases. Here the CDR3 reads CATSGGTPWETQYF. The CDR3 DNA reads TGTGCCACCAGTGGAGGGACCCCCTGGGAGACCCAGTACTTC.

Regarding this clonotype: With a much larger clone just one base away, this may be a read error. The genes are TRBV12-3 or TRBV12-4 and TRBJ1-2; 7 positions agree with TRBD1. The CDR3 sequence is 16 residues long. CDR3 DNA sequence: TGTGCCATCAGTTTCGATCTAGCGGGACAGAAACATGGCTACACCTTC. It yields the protein CAISFDLAGQKHGYTF.

This clonotype has ten or more counts. The chain carries TRBV6-5 and TRBJ2-5; unclear D gene. Trimming shortened V by 6 bases and J by 1 base, and 6 bases separated the two germline ends. The length of the CDR3 is 12 residues. The germline gives CDR1 MNHEY, CDR2 SVGAGI. The CDR3 here is CASRAFQETQYF. CDR3 coding DNA: TGTGCCAGCAGAGCCTTCCAAGAGACCCAGTACTTC.

The chain recombines TRBV6-1 with TRBJ1-1, with D perhaps TRBD1 (5 bases). The CDR3 consists of 14 residues. Germline V gene data show CDR1 as MNHNS and CDR2 as SASEGT. Between the trimmed V and J ends, which lost 8 bases and 0 bases, there was a span of 13 bases. This CDR3 is CASRDRRMNTEAFF. Here the CDR3 DNA reads TGTGCCAGCCGGGACCGACGAATGAACACTGAAGCTTTCTTT.

About this clonotype itself: One junction end disagrees with the germline gene, perhaps due to a read error. The rearrangement joins TRBV29-1 to TRBJ2-7, with D perhaps given as TRBD1 or TRBD2 (5 bases each). The CDR3 is made up of 13 amino acids. CDR1 is SQVTM and CDR2 is ANQGSEA in the germline V gene. As DNA, the CDR3 is TGCAGCGCCCGGGACGGCTCTTTCTACGAGCAGCACTTC. Its translation: CSARDGSFYEQHF.

This clonotype was picked up many times. This chain joins TRBV19 and TRBJ1-5, with unresolved D. CDR3 length equals 13 residues. V lost 5 bases, J lost 3 bases, and 8 bases lay in between. CDR1 LNHDA and CDR2 SQIVND come from the germline V gene (reference sequence). CDR3 protein: CASSGSLNQPQHF. Here the CDR3 DNA reads TGTGCCAGTAGTGGGAGTCTCAATCAGCCCCAGCATTTT.

This clonotype was picked up many times. The V call is TRBV10-3, the J call TRBJ2-7, with 7 bases fitting TRBD1. Per the germline V gene, CDR1 is ENHRY and CDR2 is SYGVKD. CDR3 length: 13 amino acids. V trimming: 10 bases; J trimming: 1 base; junction bases outside the gene matches: 7. In DNA, the CDR3 is TGTGCCAGCCACGACAGGGAGTCCTACGAGCAGTACTTC. It yields the protein CASHDRESYEQYF.

This clonotype was recorded many times. This chain links TRBV20-1 with TRBJ1-5; D remains ambiguous. This CDR3 region has 14 residues. The V gene's germline CDR1 is DFQATT and CDR2 SNEGSKA (reference sequence). V lost 0 bases, J lost 5 bases, and 11 bases lay in between. The CDR3 here is CSARDGLPDQPQHF. The CDR3 DNA is TGCAGTGCTAGAGATGGGTTGCCTGATCAGCCCCAGCATTTT.

This clonotype occurred many times. This chain joins TRBV12-3 or TRBV12-4 and TRBJ2-7; 12 bases align to TRBD1. The junction had 6 bases not matched to a gene; V was cut back by 6 bases and J by 6 bases. The CDR3 extends over 14 amino acids. CDR3 bases: TGTGCCAGCAGGGCCGGGACAGGGGGCCTCGAGCAGTACTTC. Translation gives CASRAGTGGLEQYF.

This clonotype was seen repeatedly, ten times or more. The J gene is TRBJ1-2, the V gene TRBV28; unclear D gene. V was trimmed by 7 bases and J by 4 bases, leaving 16 bases between them. CDR3 size: 14 residues. Germline V gives CDR1 MDHEN, CDR2 SYDVKM. CDR3 nucleotides: TGTGCCAGCACAAGAATTCCAGCAGGCTATGGCTACACCTTC. Its protein is CASTRIPAGYGYTF.

In its sample, this clonotype was seen many times. The J gene is TRBJ2-5, the V gene TRBV7-9, with D hard to call. The ends were cut back, 5 bases at V and 9 bases at J, with 19 bases in the middle. The germline gives CDR1 SEHNR, CDR2 FQNEAQ (reference sequence). This CDR3 is 14 amino acids long. For the CDR3, the DNA is TGTGCCAGCAGCCCTAACGCGTACGGCGAGGCCCAGTACTTC. This sequence encodes CASSPNAYGEAQYF.